The rows below give T cell receptor beta chains drawn from one sample of a study of shared clonotypes between healthy human individuals. Produced via immunoSEQ multiplex PCR; TCRdb's table is partial and in-frame only. The table includes roughly 2.4 million clones, under 97% detected once. The sample consisted of naive CD4+ T cells sorted from blood. Every receptor here comes from a man between 18 and 35 years old in good health. The CDR3 runs from the conserved cysteine through the conserved F or W. The order of the fields is V gene, CDR3 protein.

>TRBV6-1
CASSLTGGSEAFF
>TRBV5-1
CASSLIANTGELFF
>TRBV29-1
CSVGVGGLLDWRMYQETQYF
>TRBV6-5
CASRVGGGSTDTQYF
>TRBV30
CAWSETGRGRYQPQHF
>TRBV6-6
CASSYRGSKEGYTF
>TRBV6-1
CASSRPNQPQHF
>TRBV13
CASSFRDRDLYGYTF
>TRBV6-6
CASSYSGPMGGEQYF
>TRBV29-1
CSVRDRGHNEQFF